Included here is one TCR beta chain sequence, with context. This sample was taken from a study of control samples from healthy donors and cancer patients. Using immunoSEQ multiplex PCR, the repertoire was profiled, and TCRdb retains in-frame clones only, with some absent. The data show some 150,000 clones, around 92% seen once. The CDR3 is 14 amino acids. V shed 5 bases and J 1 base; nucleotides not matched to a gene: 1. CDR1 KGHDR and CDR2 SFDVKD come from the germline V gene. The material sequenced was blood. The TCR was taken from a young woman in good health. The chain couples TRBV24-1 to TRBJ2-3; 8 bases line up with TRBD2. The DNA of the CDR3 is TGTGCCACCAGTGCGGGGGGGGGCACAGATACGCAGTATTTT. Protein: CATSAGGGTDTQYF.